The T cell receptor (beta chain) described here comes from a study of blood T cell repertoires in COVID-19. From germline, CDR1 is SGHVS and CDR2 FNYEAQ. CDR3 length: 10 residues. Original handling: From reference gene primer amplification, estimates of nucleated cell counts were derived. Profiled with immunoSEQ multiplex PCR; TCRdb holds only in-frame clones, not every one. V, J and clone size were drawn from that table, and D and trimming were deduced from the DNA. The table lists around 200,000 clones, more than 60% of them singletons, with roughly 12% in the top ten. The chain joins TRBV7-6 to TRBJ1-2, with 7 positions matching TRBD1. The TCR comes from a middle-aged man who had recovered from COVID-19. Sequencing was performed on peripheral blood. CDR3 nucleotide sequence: TGTGTCAGAAGGGGACAGGGCTACACCTTC. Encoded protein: CVRRGQGYTF.